This TCR beta chain was identified in a study of blood T cell repertoires in COVID-19. Looking at the study overall: Samples came from the United States, Italy and Spain, spanning acute and convalescent COVID-19.

Authors' methods: Reference gene primer amplification yielded estimated nucleated cell counts. Here immunoSEQ multiplex PCR was the method, and the copy in TCRdb shows in-frame clones only, minus some. The V and J calls and the clone size are those of that table, but D and trimming were determined from the DNA. The repertoire holds approximately 200,000 clones, with approximately 80% as singletons. The length of the CDR3 is 16 residues. The germline V gene has CDR1 SGHRS and CDR2 YFSETQ. Trimming removed 4 bases from V and 4 bases from J; junction bases left unmatched: 10. Only one count was recorded for this clone.

The chain couples TRBV5-1 to TRBJ2-5; 10 positions match TRBD2. The source of this sequence is a woman aged 45-65 years with acute or convalescent COVID-19. Sequencing was done on a sample of peripheral blood. CDR3 nucleotides: TGCGCCAGCAGCGCGCCGGGACTAGCGACTGGAGAGACCCAGTACTTC. Protein: CASSAPGLATGETQYF.